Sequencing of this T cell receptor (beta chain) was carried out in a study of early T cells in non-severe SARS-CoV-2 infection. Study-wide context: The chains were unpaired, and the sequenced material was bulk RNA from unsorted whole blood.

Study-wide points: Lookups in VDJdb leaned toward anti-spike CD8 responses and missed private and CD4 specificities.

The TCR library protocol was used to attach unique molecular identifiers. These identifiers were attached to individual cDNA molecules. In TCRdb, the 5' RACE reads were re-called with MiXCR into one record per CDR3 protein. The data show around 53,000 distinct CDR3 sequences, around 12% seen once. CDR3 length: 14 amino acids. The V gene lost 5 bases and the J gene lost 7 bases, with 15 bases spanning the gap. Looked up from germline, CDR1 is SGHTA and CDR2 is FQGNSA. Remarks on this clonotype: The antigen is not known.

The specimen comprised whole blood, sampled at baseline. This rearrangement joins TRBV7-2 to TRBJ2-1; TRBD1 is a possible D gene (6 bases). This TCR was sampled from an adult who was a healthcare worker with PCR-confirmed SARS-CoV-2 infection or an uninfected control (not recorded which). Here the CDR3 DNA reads TGTGCCAGCAGCCCAATACAGGGCCCAAATGAGCAGTTCTTC. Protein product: CASSPIQGPNEQFF.